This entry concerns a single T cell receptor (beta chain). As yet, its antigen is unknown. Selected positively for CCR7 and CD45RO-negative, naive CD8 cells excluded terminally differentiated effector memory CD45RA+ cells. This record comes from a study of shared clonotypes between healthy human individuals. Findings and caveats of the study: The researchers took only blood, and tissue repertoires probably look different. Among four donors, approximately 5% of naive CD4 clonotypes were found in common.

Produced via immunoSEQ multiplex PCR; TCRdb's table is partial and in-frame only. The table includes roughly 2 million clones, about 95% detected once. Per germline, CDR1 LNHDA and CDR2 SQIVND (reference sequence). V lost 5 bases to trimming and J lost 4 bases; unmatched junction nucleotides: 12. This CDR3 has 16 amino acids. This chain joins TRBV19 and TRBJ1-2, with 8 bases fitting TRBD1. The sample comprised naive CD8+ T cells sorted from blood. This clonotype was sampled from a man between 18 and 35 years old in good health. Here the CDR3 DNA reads TGTGCCAGTAGTGTCATTCAGGGGGCTTCAGCCTATGGCTACACCTTC. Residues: CASSVIQGASAYGYTF.